The 24 T cell receptor beta chains below come from one sample, sequenced in a study of cytomegalovirus exposure and HLA in healthy donors. PCR was performed using 60 Vbeta and 13 Jbeta primers. Sequenced by immunoSEQ multiplex PCR; TCRdb stores in-frame clones only, minus some. Here the sample spans about 170,000 clones, 77% being singletons. Material: PBMCs. These receptors were collected from a female donor in good health and CMV-seronegative.

This sequence joins TRBV9 and TRBJ1-3; 9 positions match TRBD1. CDR1 and CDR2 (germline): SGDLS, YYNGEE. J lost 3 bases, V lost 1 base, and 8 bases had no gene match. This CDR3 region has 17 residues. CDR3 loop: CASSVSWGTGSGNTIYF. The CDR3 nucleotides read TGTGCCAGCAGCGTATCTTGGGGGACAGGGAGTGGAAACACCATATATTTT.

V gene TRBV10-3 combines with J gene TRBJ2-2; D is uncertain. This CDR3 region has 16 residues. Trimming removed 2 bases from V and 0 bases from J, with 10 bases in between. Germline values: CDR1 ENHRY, CDR2 SYGVKD. CDR3 sequence: CAISEGPTPNTGELFF. CDR3 in DNA: TGTGCCATCAGTGAGGGTCCAACACCGAACACCGGGGAGCTGTTTTTT.

The table lists this clone with a count of one. This sequence joins TRBV7-3 and TRBJ2-7; a weak D match, TRBD1 (5 bases). The ends were cut back, 2 bases at V and 6 bases at J, with 8 bases in the middle. The V gene's germline CDR1 is SGHTA and CDR2 FQGTGA. The CDR3 extends over 12 amino acids. CDR3 sequence: CASSLHRLEQYF. CDR3 bases: TGTGCCAGCAGCTTACACAGGCTCGAGCAGTACTTC.

The gene calls are TRBV5-7 and TRBJ2-7, with D perhaps TRBD1 (6 bases). TRBV5-7 has ORF status, its function being uncertain. The CDR3 runs 17 residues. Trimming took off 3 bases at V and 6 bases at J, with 25 bases between the two ends. CDR3 sequence: CASSSAGARQGIGEQYF. In DNA, the CDR3 is TGTGCCAGCAGCTCGGCCGGTGCTCGGCAGGGGATAGGCGAGCAGTACTTC.

The chain couples TRBV19 to TRBJ2-3, with 8 nucleotides matching TRBD2. The CDR3 is 17 residues long. J was trimmed by 3 bases and V by 7 bases; bases with no gene match: 15. Germline loops: CDR1 LNHDA, CDR2 SQIVND (reference sequence). The CDR3 spells CASNHRGAGGLTDTQYF. For the CDR3, the DNA is TGTGCCAGTAACCACCGGGGCGCGGGAGGATTAACAGATACGCAGTATTTT.

V usage is TRBV7-3 and J usage is TRBJ1-1; D might be TRBD1 (5 bases). Germline V gives CDR1 SGHTA, CDR2 FQGTGA. The CDR3 extends over 16 amino acids. Deletions cut 2 bases from V and 0 bases from J, with 13 bases between. CDR3 DNA: TGTGCCAGCAGCTTACAGGGCGGCCAGATGAACACTGAAGCTTTCTTT. Its translation is CASSLQGGQMNTEAFF. The variable domain in full, with the rest retrieved from reference TRBV7-3 and TRBJ1-1, is GAGVSQTPSNKVTEKGKYVELRCDPISGHTALYWYRQSLGQGPEFLIYFQGTGAADDSGLPNDRFFAVRPEGSVSTLKIQRTERGDSAVYLCASSLQGGQMNTEAFFGQGTRLTVV.

This clone was recorded only once. In DNA, the CDR3 is TGTGCCAGCAGTGCGACAGGGTGGGCCACTGAAGCTTTCTTT. It codes for CASSATGWATEAFF. The rearrangement links TRBV2 to TRBJ1-1; TRBD1 agrees at 7 bases. Germline lookup yields CDR1 SNHLY and CDR2 FYNNEI. The V gene end was trimmed by 4 bases and the J gene end by 4 bases; junction bases not matched to a gene: 6. The CDR3 is 14 residues long.

The chain is built from TRBV6-5 and TRBJ2-1, with unresolved D. Germline CDR1 and CDR2: MNHEY and SVGAGI. The V end lost 8 bases, the J end lost 0 bases, and 5 bases lay between the germline ends. This CDR3 contains 12 residues. Here the CDR3 DNA reads TGTGCCAGCTCTCCCTCCTACAATGAGCAGTTCTTC. Translated, it gives CASSPSYNEQFF.

The V and J genes are TRBV6-5 and TRBJ2-1; 7 positions match TRBD1. J lost 5 bases, V lost 2 bases, and 6 bases had no gene match. The CDR3 covers 15 residues. Germline V gives CDR1 MNHEY, CDR2 SVGAGI. The CDR3 spells CASSYRQGVDNEQFF. The CDR3 DNA is TGTGCCAGCAGTTACAGGCAGGGGGTGGACAATGAGCAGTTCTTC.

Only one count was recorded for this clone. CDR3 in amino acids: CASFLLGQRNTEAFF. The DNA of the CDR3 is TGTGCCAGCTTCCTCCTGGGACAGCGAAACACTGAAGCTTTCTTT. The rearrangement uses TRBV28 and TRBJ1-1; TRBD1 matches 7 bases. Germline trimming cut 8 bases from V and 2 bases from J; bases unmatched to any gene: 11. The germline V gene encodes CDR1 MDHEN and CDR2 SYDVKM. This CDR3 is built from 15 residues. The variable domain in full, completed from reference TRBV28 and TRBJ1-1, reads DVKVTQSSRYLVKRTGEKVFLECVQDMDHENMFWYRQDPGLGLRLIYFSYDVKMKEKGDIPEGYSVSREKKERFSLILESASTNQTSMYLCASFLLGQRNTEAFFGQGTRLTVV.

This clone occurred a few times. This chain uses TRBV5-1 with TRBJ1-2; the D is unclear. V shed 0 bases and J shed 5 bases, with 14 bases lying between them. CDR1 and CDR2 from the germline V gene are SGHRS and YFSETQ. The CDR3 covers 15 residues. The CDR3 loop reads CASSLDQAFGYGYTF. The CDR3 DNA sequence: TGCGCCAGCAGCTTGGACCAGGCCTTTGGGTATGGCTACACCTTC.

This chain connects TRBV6-5 to TRBJ1-1; D not certain. Germline V gene lookup returns CDR1 MNHEY and CDR2 SVGAGI. The CDR3 runs 14 residues. Trimming took 6 bases from V and 4 from J, leaving 15 bases between them. CDR3 sequence: CASRRVDGITEAFF. The DNA of the CDR3 is TGTGCCAGCAGACGGGTAGACGGAATCACTGAAGCTTTCTTT.

The V and J genes are TRBV5-4 and TRBJ2-1, with TRBD2 as a possible D gene (5 bases). Trimming removed 0 bases from V and 10 bases from J, with 20 bases in between. The CDR3 runs to 16 residues. The V gene's germline CDR1 is SGHNT and CDR2 YYREEE (reference sequence). CDR3 nucleotides: TGTGCCAGCAGCTTGGGCGGGTTAGCGCTACCGAGGGAGCAGTTCTTC. This gives the protein CASSLGGLALPREQFF.

The chain employs TRBV5-6 and TRBJ1-5; possible D gene TRBD1, 6 bases. Looked up from germline, CDR1 is SGHDT and CDR2 is YYEEEE. The CDR3 length is 15 residues. V was shortened by 0 bases and J by 7 bases, with 14 bases between the two germline ends. The CDR3 spells CASSLALQGDQPQHF. The CDR3 bases are TGTGCCAGCAGCTTGGCCTTACAGGGCGACCAGCCCCAGCATTTT.

The gene calls are TRBV9 and TRBJ2-5; 8 bases are shared with TRBD1. Germline CDR1 reads SGDLS; CDR2 reads YYNGEE. The V gene end was trimmed by 4 bases and the J gene end by 5 bases; junction bases not matched to a gene: 10. The CDR3 is 15 residues long. CDR3 residues: CASSPADRVVETQYF. The CDR3 DNA follows: TGTGCCAGCAGCCCAGCGGACAGGGTCGTTGAGACCCAGTACTTC.

This chain connects TRBV7-2 to TRBJ1-6, with D perhaps TRBD1 (5 bases). Trimming removed 5 bases from V and 1 base from J, with 12 bases in between. CDR3 length: 16 amino acids. Germline V lookup: CDR1 SGHTA, CDR2 FQGNSA. DNA for the CDR3: TGTGCCAGCAGCCCCTTGGGGGGATCCTATAATTCACCCCTCCACTTT. This gives the protein CASSPLGGSYNSPLHF.

A note on this clone: In the same sample, other DNA sequences code for this CDR3. This chain links TRBV11-3 with TRBJ2-1, with TRBD2 matching 9 bases. Trimming cost V 1 base and J 6 bases; bases outside gene matches: 1. CDR1 SGHNT and CDR2 YENEEA come from the germline V gene. This CDR3 comprises 14 residues. The CDR3 nucleotides read TGTGCCAGCAGCTTAGGACTAGCGGCCAATGAGCAGTTCTTC. Encoded protein: CASSLGLAANEQFF. The variable domain in full, completed from reference TRBV11-3 and TRBJ2-1, reads EAGVVQSPRYKIIEKKQPVAFWCNPISGHNTLYWYLQNLGQGPELLIRYENEEAVDDSQLPKDRFSAERLKGVDSTLKIQPAELGDSAVYLCASSLGLAANEQFFGPGTRLTVL.

The chain joins TRBV18 to TRBJ2-1, with a possible D match to TRBD1 (6 bases). Trimming removed 2 bases at V and 7 bases at J, with 12 bases between. The CDR3 totals 14 residues. Germline assignment: CDR1 KGHSH and CDR2 LQKENI. The CDR3 reads CASSPDKRGNEQFF. As DNA, the CDR3 is TGTGCCAGCTCACCAGACAAAAGGGGGAATGAGCAGTTCTTC.

This clone was counted only a few times. The chain uses TRBV4-1 and TRBJ1-5, with 8 bases lining up with TRBD1. The V segment lost 2 bases and the J segment 6 bases; nucleotides outside the gene matches: 3. CDR1 is MGHRA, CDR2 YSYEKL, per germline. This CDR3 contains 14 residues. In nucleotides, the CDR3 is TGCGCCAGCAGCCAACACAGGGGGGGTCAGCCCCAGCATTTT. Protein product: CASSQHRGGQPQHF.

Here the CDR3 reads CASSPHSEGSPLHF. Here the CDR3 DNA reads TGTGCCAGCAGCCCCCACTCCGAGGGTTCACCCCTCCACTTT. This chain uses TRBV11-2 with TRBJ1-6; no reliable D call. The germline CDR1 and CDR2 sequences are SGHAT and FQNNGV. Trimming cost V 5 bases and J 9 bases, with 14 bases left between them. The CDR3 sequence is 14 residues long.

The V gene is TRBV7-3, the J gene TRBJ1-2; D gene ambiguous. Trimming pared 1 base from V and 8 bases from J, leaving 11 bases between. Per the germline V gene, CDR1 is SGHTA and CDR2 is FQGTGA. This CDR3 has 13 amino acids. This CDR3 reads CASSLRQGGGYTF. For the CDR3, the DNA is TGTGCCAGCAGCTTAAGACAAGGAGGCGGCTACACCTTC. Using reference TRBV7-3 and TRBJ1-2 for the parts outside the CDR3, the full variable domain is GAGVSQTPSNKVTEKGKYVELRCDPISGHTALYWYRQSLGQGPEFLIYFQGTGAADDSGLPNDRFFAVRPEGSVSTLKIQRTERGDSAVYLCASSLRQGGGYTFGSGTRLTVV.

The chain recombines TRBV18 with TRBJ1-5; 9 nucleotides align to TRBD1. The germline V gene encodes CDR1 KGHSH and CDR2 LQKENI. CDR3 length equals 15 residues. Losses at the gene ends were 3 bases for V and 8 bases for J; bases not matched to a gene: 8. The CDR3 bases are TGTGCCAGCTCACCGGGGACAGGGAGGTTAGAGCCCCAGCATTTT. Translation: CASSPGTGRLEPQHF.

The chain employs TRBV28 and TRBJ2-1, with 8 bases fitting TRBD2. The CDR3 is 16 residues long. V was pared by 3 bases and J by 2 bases, with 6 bases of the junction left unmatched. Germline V CDR1 and CDR2: MDHEN, SYDVKM. For the CDR3, the DNA is TGTGCCAGCAGTTTGTGGACTAGCCGCACCTACAATGAGCAGTTCTTC. It is translated as CASSLWTSRTYNEQFF. The variable domain in full, with the rest retrieved from reference TRBV28 and TRBJ2-1, is DVKVTQSSRYLVKRTGEKVFLECVQDMDHENMFWYRQDPGLGLRLIYFSYDVKMKEKGDIPEGYSVSREKKERFSLILESASTNQTSMYLCASSLWTSRTYNEQFFGPGTRLTVL.

This chain connects TRBV19 to TRBJ2-1, with D perhaps TRBD2 (5 bases). Germline V gene data show CDR1 as LNHDA and CDR2 as SQIVND (reference sequence). V lost 0 bases, J lost 10 bases, and 10 bases lay in between. CDR3 length: 13 amino acids. The CDR3 DNA is TGTGCCAGTAGTATAGATCTAGAGGGAGAGCAGTTCTTC. Amino acid sequence: CASSIDLEGEQFF.